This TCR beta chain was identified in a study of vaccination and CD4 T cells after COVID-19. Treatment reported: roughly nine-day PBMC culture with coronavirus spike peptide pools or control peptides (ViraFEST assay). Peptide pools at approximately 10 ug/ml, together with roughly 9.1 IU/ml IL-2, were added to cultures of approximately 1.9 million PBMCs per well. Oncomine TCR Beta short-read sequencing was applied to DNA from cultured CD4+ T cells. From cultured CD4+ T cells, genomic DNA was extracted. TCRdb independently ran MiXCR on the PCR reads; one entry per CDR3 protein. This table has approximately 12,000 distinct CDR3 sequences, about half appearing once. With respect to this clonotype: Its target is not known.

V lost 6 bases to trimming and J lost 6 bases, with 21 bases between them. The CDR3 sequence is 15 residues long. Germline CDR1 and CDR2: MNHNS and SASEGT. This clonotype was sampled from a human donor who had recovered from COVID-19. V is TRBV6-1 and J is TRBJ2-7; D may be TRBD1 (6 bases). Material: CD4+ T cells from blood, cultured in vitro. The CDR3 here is CASRGVGRGRSEQYF. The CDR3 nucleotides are TGTGCCAGCAGGGGGGTGGGCAGGGGAAGAAGCGAGCAGTACTTC.